This TCR beta chain was identified in a study of cytomegalovirus exposure and HLA in healthy donors. Primers: 60 Vbeta forward and 13 Jbeta reverse. Measured with immunoSEQ multiplex PCR; TCRdb has only the in-frame clones, and not every one. The table records roughly 100,000 clones, 74% of them present only once. CDR3 length: 14 amino acids. CDR1 is SGHDT, CDR2 YYEEEE, per germline. V was shortened by 0 bases and J by 4 bases, with 10 bases between the two germline ends. About this clone itself: Its antigen is unidentified. The same CDR3 can be traced to other DNA sequences in this sample.

Study-level results: Donors belonging to an Asian-associated ancestry cluster reportedly showed fewer N-insertions in productive TCRs than the roughly 670-donor mean, according to what a later analysis found. Later analysis revealed greater clonal expansion in HLA-associated TCR beta chains than in equally common others. Despite most TCR sequences being rare, some public TCRs occurred in many donors.

Sequencing was carried out using PBMCs. This rearrangement joins TRBV5-6 to TRBJ1-1; no firm D call. The clonotype was recovered from a man aged 45-65 years in good health and CMV-seropositive. The CDR3 DNA reads TGTGCCAGCAGCTTGGTGCCTACGGGCACTGAAGCTTTCTTT. Protein sequence: CASSLVPTGTEAFF.